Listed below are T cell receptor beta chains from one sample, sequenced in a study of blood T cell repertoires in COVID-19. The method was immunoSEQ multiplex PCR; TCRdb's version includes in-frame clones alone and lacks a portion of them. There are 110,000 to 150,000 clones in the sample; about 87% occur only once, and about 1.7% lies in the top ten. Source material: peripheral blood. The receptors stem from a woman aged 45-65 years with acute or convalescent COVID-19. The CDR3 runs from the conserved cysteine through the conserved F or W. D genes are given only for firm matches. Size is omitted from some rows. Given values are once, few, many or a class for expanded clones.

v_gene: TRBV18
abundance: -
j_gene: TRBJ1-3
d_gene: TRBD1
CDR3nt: TGTGCCAGCTCACGGGGGACAGGTCGCTCTGGAAACACCATATATTTT
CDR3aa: CASSRGTGRSGNTIYF

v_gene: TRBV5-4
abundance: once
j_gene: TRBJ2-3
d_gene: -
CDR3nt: TGTGCCAGCAGCTTAGACTCGGATACGCAGTATTTT
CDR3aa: CASSLDSDTQYF

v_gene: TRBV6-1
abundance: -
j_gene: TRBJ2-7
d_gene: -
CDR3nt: TGTGCCAGCAGTCTAATACAGGCTACCTACGAGCAGTACTTC
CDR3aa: CASSLIQATYEQYF

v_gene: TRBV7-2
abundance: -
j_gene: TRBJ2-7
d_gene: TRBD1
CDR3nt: TGTGCCAGCAGCTTAGAGGGCAGGGGGACAGGGGGCCGGGAGCAGTACTTC
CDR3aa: CASSLEGRGTGGREQYF

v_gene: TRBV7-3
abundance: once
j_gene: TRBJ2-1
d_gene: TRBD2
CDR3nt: TGTGCCAGCAGCTTAATCCTAGCGGCTTACAATGAGCAGTTCTTC
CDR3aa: CASSLILAAYNEQFF

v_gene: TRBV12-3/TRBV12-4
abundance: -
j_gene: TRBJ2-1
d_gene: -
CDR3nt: TGTGCCAGCAGTTTCCAGGGTGCGAATGAGCAGTTCTTC
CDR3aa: CASSFQGANEQFF

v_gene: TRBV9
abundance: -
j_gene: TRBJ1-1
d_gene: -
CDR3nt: TGTGCCAGCAGCGTAGGGTCAGGGCTGGAGAACACTGAAGCTTTCTTT
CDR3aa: CASSVGSGLENTEAFF

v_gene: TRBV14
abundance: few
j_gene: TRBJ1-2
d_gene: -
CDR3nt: TGTGCCAGCAGCCGAGGCGGGGGAGTCGATGGCTACACCTTC
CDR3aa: CASSRGGGVDGYTF

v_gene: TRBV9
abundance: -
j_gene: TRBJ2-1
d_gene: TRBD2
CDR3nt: TGTGCCAGCAGCGCAAGCGGGGGCTCCTACAATGAGCAGTTCTTC
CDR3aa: CASSASGGSYNEQFF

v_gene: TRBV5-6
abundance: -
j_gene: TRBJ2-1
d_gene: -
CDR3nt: TGTGCCAGCAGCTTAGCAATCTACAATGAGCAGTTCTTC
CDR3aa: CASSLAIYNEQFF

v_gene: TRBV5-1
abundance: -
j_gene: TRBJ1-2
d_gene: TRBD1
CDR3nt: TGCGCCAGCGGGTCCTCAGGGGGATATGGCTACACCTTC
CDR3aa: CASGSSGGYGYTF

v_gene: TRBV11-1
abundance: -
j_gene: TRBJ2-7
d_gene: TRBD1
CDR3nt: TGTGCCAGCAGCGCCGGGACAGGCGAGCAGTACTTC
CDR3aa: CASSAGTGEQYF

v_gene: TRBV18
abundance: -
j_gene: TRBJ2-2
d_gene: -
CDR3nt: TGTGCCAGCTCACCATTTATTACTCGGGAGCTGTTTTTT
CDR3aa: CASSPFITRELFF

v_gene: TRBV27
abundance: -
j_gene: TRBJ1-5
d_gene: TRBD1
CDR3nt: TGTGCCAGCAAGGACAGGGTCGATCAGCCCCAGCATTTT
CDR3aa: CASKDRVDQPQHF

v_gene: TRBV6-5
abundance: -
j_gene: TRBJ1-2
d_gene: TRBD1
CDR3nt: TGTGCCAGCAGTTACTCTCAGGGGGCAGGGGGTGGCTACACCTTC
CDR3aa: CASSYSQGAGGGYTF

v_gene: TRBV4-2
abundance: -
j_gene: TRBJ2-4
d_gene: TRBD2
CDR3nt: TGTGCCAGCAGCCAAGTGGGGGGGGTAGGCAAAAACATTCAGTACTTC
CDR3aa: CASSQVGGVGKNIQYF

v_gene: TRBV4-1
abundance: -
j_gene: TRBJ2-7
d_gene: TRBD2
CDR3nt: TGCGCCAGGATGGGACTAGCTGGCGAGCAGTACTTC
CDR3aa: CARMGLAGEQYF

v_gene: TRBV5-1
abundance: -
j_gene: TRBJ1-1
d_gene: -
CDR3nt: TGCGCCAGCAGACCTGGGGCACCTAACACTGAAGCTTTCTTT
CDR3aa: CASRPGAPNTEAFF

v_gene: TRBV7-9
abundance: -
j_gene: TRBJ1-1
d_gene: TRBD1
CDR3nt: TGTGCCGTGGACAGGGGAGCTTTCTTT
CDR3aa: CAVDRGAFF

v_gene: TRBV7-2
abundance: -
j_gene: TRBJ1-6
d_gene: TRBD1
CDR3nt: TGTGCCAGCAGCTTAGGGAGCCCGACAGGGACTCCCAATTCACCCCTCCACTTT
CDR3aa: CASSLGSPTGTPNSPLHF

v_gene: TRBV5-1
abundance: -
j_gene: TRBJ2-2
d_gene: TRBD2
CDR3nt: TGCGCCAGCAGCTTGGCCCCAGCGGGAGGGCCCGGGGAGCTGTTTTTT
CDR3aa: CASSLAPAGGPGELFF

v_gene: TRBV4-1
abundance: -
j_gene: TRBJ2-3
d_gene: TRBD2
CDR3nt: TGCGCCAGCAGCCGGGACGTAGCGGGGGGCACAGATACGCAGTATTTT
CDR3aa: CASSRDVAGGTDTQYF

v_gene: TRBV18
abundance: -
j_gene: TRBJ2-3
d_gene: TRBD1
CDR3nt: TGTGCCAGCTCACCAAAGGACAGGATTTATCCAGATACGCAGTATTTT
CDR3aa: CASSPKDRIYPDTQYF

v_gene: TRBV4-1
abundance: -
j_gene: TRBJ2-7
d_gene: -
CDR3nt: TGCGCCAGCAGCCCCGGACACTCATACGAGCAGTACTTC
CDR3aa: CASSPGHSYEQYF

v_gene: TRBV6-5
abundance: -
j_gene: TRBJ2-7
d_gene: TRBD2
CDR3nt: TGTGCCAGCAGTCTTGGACTAGCGGGGTCCTACGAGCAGTACTTC
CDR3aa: CASSLGLAGSYEQYF

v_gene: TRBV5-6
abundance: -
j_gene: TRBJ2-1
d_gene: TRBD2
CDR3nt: TGTGCCAGCAGCTTGGGGGTAGCGGGAGGACTCTTC
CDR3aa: CASSLGVAGGLF

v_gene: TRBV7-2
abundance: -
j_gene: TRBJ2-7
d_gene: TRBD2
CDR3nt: TGTGCCAGCAGCCAACAGCGGGGGGGCCTCCACGAGCAGTACTTC
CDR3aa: CASSQQRGGLHEQYF

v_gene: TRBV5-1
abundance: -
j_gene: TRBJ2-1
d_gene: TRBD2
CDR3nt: TGCGCCAGCAGCTTGGCCGCGACTAGCCAGTTCTTC
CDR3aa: CASSLAATSQFF

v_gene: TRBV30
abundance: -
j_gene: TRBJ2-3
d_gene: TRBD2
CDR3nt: TGTGCCTGGAGTTACGGGGGGATAACAGATACGCAGTATTTT
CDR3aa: CAWSYGGITDTQYF

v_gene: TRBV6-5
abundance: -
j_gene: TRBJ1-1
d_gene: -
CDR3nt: TGTGCCAGCAGTTACGAGGGATTGGCGGCTGAAGCTTTCTTT
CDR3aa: CASSYEGLAAEAFF

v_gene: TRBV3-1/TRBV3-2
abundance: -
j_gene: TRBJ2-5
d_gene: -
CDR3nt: TGTGCCAGCAGCCAAGATAGGACAGACGACCAAGAGACCCAGTACTTC
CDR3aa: CASSQDRTDDQETQYF

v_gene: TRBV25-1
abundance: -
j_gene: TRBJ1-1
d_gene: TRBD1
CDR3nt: TGTGCCAGCAGACCCCCAGGGGGGGAAGCTTTCTTT
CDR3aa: CASRPPGGEAFF

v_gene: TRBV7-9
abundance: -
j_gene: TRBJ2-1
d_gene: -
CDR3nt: TGTGCCAGCAGTTTTCTTGGGGGCCACAATGAGCAGTTCTTC
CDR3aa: CASSFLGGHNEQFF